The next 24 T cell receptor beta chains were all read from a single sample in a study of blood T cells in healthy people across ages. For the second PCR, which ran for about 7 to 12 cycles, a sample-barcoded 5' primer and a J-beta primer mix were used. TCRdb passed the 5' RACE reads through MiXCR, listing each CDR3 protein once. Among approximately 680,000 distinct CDR3 sequences listed, roughly 32% were seen once. The sequencing sample was made of blood. The origin of the receptors is a woman of 80 years or more in good health.

The chain combines TRBV5-6 with TRBJ2-1; 10 nucleotides line up with TRBD2. The CDR3 has 18 residues. Trimming at V came to 1 base and at J to 9 bases, leaving 16 bases not matched to a gene. CDR1 and CDR2 (germline): SGHDT, YYEEEE. The CDR3 spells CASSLSLAGALTPSEQFF. For the CDR3, the DNA is TGTGCCAGCAGCTTGAGCCTAGCGGGAGCTCTAACGCCGAGTGAGCAGTTCTTC.

The sample holds many counts of this clonotype. The chain recombines TRBV9 with TRBJ1-2; D gene unclear. Germline lookup yields CDR1 SGDLS and CDR2 YYNGEE. The length of the CDR3 is 14 residues. V was pared by 0 bases and J by 7 bases, with 13 bases between. The CDR3 DNA sequence: TGTGCCAGCAGCGTAGGCTCCCCCCGGGGTGGCTACACCTTC. The encoded protein is CASSVGSPRGGYTF.

The V call is TRBV27, the J call TRBJ2-1; 9 bases are a match to TRBD2. The CDR3 totals 16 residues. CDR1 and CDR2 from the germline V gene are MNHEY and SMNVEV (reference sequence). The junction had 4 bases not matched to a gene; V was cut back by 0 bases and J by 4 bases. CDR3 sequence: CASSLSRTSAYNEQFF. DNA for the CDR3: TGTGCCAGCAGTTTATCAAGGACTAGCGCTTACAATGAGCAGTTCTTC.

There are many counts of this clonotype. A junction end diverges from the germline sequence, so it may reflect a read error. The rearrangement uses TRBV5-1 and TRBJ2-1; TRBD2 might be the D (5 bases). CDR1 and CDR2 (germline): SGHRS, YFSETQ. This CDR3 is built from 14 residues. CDR3 residues: CASSPGFSYNEQFF. In nucleotides, the CDR3 is TGTGCCAGCAGTCCGGGGTTCTCCTACAATGAGCAGTTCTTC.

The table lists this clonotype with many counts. CDR3 nucleotides: TGTGCCAGCAGGAGTGGGGAGCTAGATAGTCCAGATACGCAGTATTTT. Translation gives CASRSGELDSPDTQYF. V is TRBV6-1 and J is TRBJ2-3, with D tentatively TRBD2 (5 bases). Per the germline V gene, CDR1 is MNHNS and CDR2 is SASEGT. V lost 6 bases, J lost 4 bases, and 20 bases lay in between. The CDR3 length is 16 residues.

This clonotype was seen a few times. V is TRBV21-1 and J is TRBJ1-2; the table names TRBD1, a call not compared with the DNA. TRBV21-1 is a listed pseudogene. CDR3 length: 16 residues. The CDR3 DNA reads TGTGCCAGCAGAAAACGGCGCAGGGGGTTAGGGTATGGCTACACCTTC. It specifies CASRKRRRGLGYGYTF.

This clonotype was counted at least ten times. The rearrangement joins TRBV6-2 or TRBV6-3 to TRBJ1-6; D unresolved. Germline values: CDR1 MNHEY, CDR2 SVGEGT. There are 14 residues in the CDR3. V was clipped by 4 bases and J by 6 bases, with 10 bases between them. CDR3 residues: CASSFAGRNSPLHF. The DNA of the CDR3 is TGTGCCAGCAGTTTTGCCGGCCGTAATTCACCCCTCCACTTT.

This clonotype was observed many times. This sequence joins TRBV10-3 and TRBJ2-3, with D possibly matching TRBD1 (6 bases). This CDR3 is 13 amino acids long. CDR1 and CDR2 from the germline V gene are ENHRY and SYGVKD. Trimming shortened V by 8 bases and J by 2 bases, and 11 bases separated the two germline ends. CDR3 nucleotides: TGTGCCATCGGACAGAACTTCACAGATACGCAGTATTTT. The encoded protein is CAIGQNFTDTQYF.

This clonotype was seen more than once but under ten times. A clone one base away is much larger, so this may be a read error. V usage is TRBV7-2 and J usage is TRBJ2-1; 7 bases match TRBD2. Trimming removed 5 bases from V and 6 bases from J; junction bases left unmatched: 13. Germline loops: CDR1 SGHTA, CDR2 FQGNSA. The CDR3 is made up of 16 amino acids. CDR3 nucleotide sequence: TGTGCCAGCAGCCCCAGATGGGGGGGAGTACGCAATGAGCAGTTCTTC. It specifies CASSPRWGGVRNEQFF.

This rearrangement joins TRBV20-1 to TRBJ2-4; the D gene could be TRBD1 or TRBD2 (5 bases each). The assigned J gene may be wrong: the sequence end matches TRBJ2-7 better. The CDR3 sequence is 14 residues long. Germline V gives CDR1 DFQATT, CDR2 SNEGSKA (reference sequence). The CDR3, as DNA: TGCAGTGCTCTCCTGGCGAGGGGTACCAACGAGCAGTACTTC. Amino acid sequence: CSALLARGTNEQYF.

With regard to this clonotype: A clone one base away is much larger, so this may be a read error. This chain uses TRBV30 with TRBJ1-6; the D gene is possibly TRBD1 (5 bases). Germline V gives CDR1 GTSNPN, CDR2 SVGIG (reference sequence). The CDR3 spans 17 residues. V was clipped by 1 base and J by 9 bases, with 22 bases between them. The CDR3 is CAWSEDLKGVGASPLHF. The CDR3 DNA reads TGTGCCTGGAGTGAGGATTTGAAGGGAGTAGGGGCTTCACCCCTCCACTTT.

This clonotype has at least ten counts. V and J are TRBV15 and TRBJ1-2; D unclear. The V gene lost 0 bases and the J gene lost 3 bases, with 8 bases spanning the gap. In germline, CDR1 is LNHNV, CDR2 YYDKDF (reference sequence). CDR3 length: 14 amino acids. The CDR3 DNA follows: TGTGCCACCAGCAGAGATCGGCAGGACTATGGCTACACCTTC. It yields the protein CATSRDRQDYGYTF.

This clonotype was found many times. This sequence joins TRBV9 and TRBJ2-1; D unresolved. The CDR3 is 16 amino acids. Germline assignment: CDR1 SGDLS and CDR2 YYNGEE. V lost 0 bases and J 8 bases, leaving 18 bases between the germline ends. The CDR3 DNA sequence: TGTGCCAGCAGCGTAGATCCGTGGGTTCGAGCCTATGAGCAGTTCTTC. Encoded protein: CASSVDPWVRAYEQFF.

About this clonotype itself: A much more abundant neighbour one base away suggests this may be a read error. The J gene is TRBJ2-7, the V gene TRBV29-1; TRBD1 aligns across 7 bases. The CDR3 runs 14 residues. The junction had 13 bases not matched to a gene; V was cut back by 6 bases and J by 5 bases. The germline V gene has CDR1 SQVTM and CDR2 ANQGSEA. The CDR3 DNA is TGCAGCGTGGGTCCGCCGACAGGGTGCCACGAGCAGTACTTC. This translates into CSVGPPTGCHEQYF.

Ten or more counts support this clonotype. This chain connects TRBV20-1 to TRBJ2-3, with a tentative D call TRBD2 (5 bases). Germline V lookup: CDR1 DFQATT, CDR2 SNEGSKA (reference sequence). V lost 5 bases to trimming and J lost 2 bases, with 17 bases between them. The CDR3 length is 15 residues. The CDR3 bases are TGCAGTGCTCGCACGGGCGGGTTACACACAGATACGCAGTATTTT. Residues: CSARTGGLHTDTQYF.

This clonotype was detected only once. V is TRBV5-1 and J is TRBJ2-7, with TRBD2 matching 14 bases. This CDR3 spans 16 amino acids. The germline CDR1 and CDR2 sequences are SGHRS and YFSETQ. The V segment lost 4 bases and the J segment 5 bases; nucleotides outside the gene matches: 8. In nucleotides, the CDR3 is TGCGCCAGCAGCCGTTCGGGACTAGCGGGGGTCAACGAGCAGTACTTC. Its translation: CASSRSGLAGVNEQYF.

A few counts support this clonotype. This may arise from a read error, as a much more abundant clone is one base away. The chain couples TRBV20-1 to TRBJ2-5; 8 nucleotides align to TRBD2. The CDR3 runs 11 residues. The V gene's germline CDR1 is DFQATT and CDR2 SNEGSKA (reference sequence). CDR3 nucleotide sequence: TGCCGTGCGGGAGGCGGAGAGACCCAGTACTTC. It codes for CRAGGGETQYF.

In its sample, this clonotype was seen many times. The V call is TRBV6-5, the J call TRBJ1-2; D ambiguous. Per the germline V gene, CDR1 is MNHEY and CDR2 is SVGAGI. Trimming took 6 bases from V and 8 from J, leaving 13 bases between them. The CDR3 is 12 amino acids. The DNA of the CDR3 is TGTGCCAGCAGCCGGAGACATGAGGGCTACACCTTC. It yields the protein CASSRRHEGYTF.

This clonotype was seen a handful of times. This may be a read error, as it is one base from a much larger clone. The rearrangement joins TRBV7-2 to TRBJ2-5; no reliable D call. CDR1 and CDR2 from the germline V gene are SGHTA and FQGNSA. The CDR3 runs to 14 residues. V was trimmed by 1 base and J by 13 bases, leaving 19 bases between them. Written as DNA, the CDR3 is TGTGCCAGCAGCTTAGGGCCTACCGCGTCAGGCCGGTACTTC. This gives the protein CASSLGPTASGRYF.

The sample holds one count of this clonotype. This chain connects TRBV5-1 to TRBJ2-1, with 7 bases lining up with TRBD1. V trimming: 3 bases; J trimming: 0 bases; junction bases outside the gene matches: 6. CDR1 is SGHRS, CDR2 YFSETQ, per germline. The CDR3 contains 16 residues. CDR3 residues: CASSYQQGSSYNEQFF. In nucleotides, the CDR3 is TGCGCCAGCAGCTACCAACAGGGGAGCTCCTACAATGAGCAGTTCTTC.

The chain links TRBV7-9 to TRBJ2-7, with 11 bases aligning to TRBD2. The junction had 4 bases not matched to a gene; V was cut back by 6 bases and J by 0 bases. Germline assignment: CDR1 SEHNR and CDR2 FQNEAQ (reference sequence). The CDR3 consists of 15 residues. The CDR3 loop is CASSKGLAASYEQYF. CDR3 sequence (DNA): TGTGCCAGCAGTAAGGGACTAGCGGCCTCCTACGAGCAGTACTTC.

This chain joins TRBV4-3 and TRBJ1-1; tentatively, D is TRBD1 (6 bases). V dropped 2 bases and J dropped 6 bases, with 25 bases sitting between them. Germline values: CDR1 LGHNA, CDR2 YSLEER. There are 18 residues in the CDR3. CDR3 sequence: CASSQRGGQGGVGAEAFF. CDR3 bases: TGCGCCAGCAGCCAACGAGGGGGTCAGGGAGGGGTTGGTGCTGAAGCTTTCTTT.

J is TRBJ1-2 and V is TRBV7-2, with D unclear. The CDR3 has 11 residues. The germline gives CDR1 SGHTA, CDR2 FQGNSA. Trimming cost V 2 bases and J 7 bases, with 5 bases left between them. In DNA, the CDR3 is TGTGCCAGCAGCTTATCAGGTGGCTACACCTTC. Its protein product is CASSLSGGYTF.

At least ten counts were recorded for this clonotype. The chain is built from TRBV9 and TRBJ2-7; D may match TRBD1 or TRBD2 (5 bases each). Germline V gives CDR1 SGDLS, CDR2 YYNGEE. The CDR3 is made up of 15 amino acids. Trimming left V 0 bases short and J 1 base short, with 11 bases between. CDR3 sequence (DNA): TGTGCCAGCAGCGTAGGAACAGGCGGGTCCTACGAGCAGTACTTC. Its protein is CASSVGTGGSYEQYF.